The rows below give T cell receptor beta chains drawn from one sample of a study of a mutant IDH1 vaccine in newly diagnosed glioma. Assay used: immunoSEQ multiplex PCR; TCRdb lists only in-frame clones, some missing. This sample has approximately 45,000 clones; around 93% occur once, and the top ten carry 3% to 4.5%. For these receptors, no antigen is known. The input for sequencing was PBMCs, taken from a glioma patient whose treatment included an IDH1 peptide vaccine. These receptors were taken from a man aged 50-59 years with glioma. CDR3s include the opening cysteine and the closing phenylalanine or tryptophan.

V gene,CDR3 protein
TRBV25-1,CASSEYIFSDREAFF
TRBV4-3,CASSYGGRGTDTQYF
TRBV7-9,CASSPTGSYGYTF
TRBV5-1,CASRQGPPNTEAFF
TRBV4-1,CASSQDRDGNYGYTF
TRBV4-1,CASSQEVLSYEQYF
TRBV30,CAWTPLTRAAFF
TRBV6-5,CASTLGQRDSPLHF
TRBV5-1,CASSFRGVQRPDTEAFF
TRBV30,CAWKARGGGSYEQYF
TRBV6-6,CASSTTGTTYEQYF
TRBV29-1,CSAKLNEQFF
TRBV5-5,CASSLGTTGNTEAFF
TRBV6-1,CASAKVGTAYEQYF
TRBV9,CASSVSGTGLEKLFF
TRBV4-1,CASSPRTGSGRVYEQYF
TRBV7-2,CASSLGGYSNQPQHF
TRBV28,CASTEIGGRNTQYF
TRBV19,CATKSTSSSSYNEQFF
TRBV4-2,CASSQDLSMGRQYGYTF
TRBV5-1,CASRARQAATDGYTF
TRBV7-8,CASSLSSSREVTGELFF
TRBV7-9,CASSLSDGTTSYTF
TRBV30,CAWHTRPAFF